These 2 T cell receptor beta chains share one sample of origin, sequenced in a study of T-cell memory formation after mild COVID-19. TCRdb reprocessed the 5' RACE reads via MiXCR and lists one record per CDR3 protein. The table has around 510,000 distinct CDR3 sequences, 20% to 25% seen once. What was sequenced was PBMCs or a T cell subset sorted from them (not recorded which). These receptors originate from an adult woman who had mild COVID-19 (a few samples of this study predate the infection). Cell type and time point are not known.

The rearrangement links TRBV5-6 to TRBJ2-7; 7 bases map to TRBD1. V lost 4 bases, J lost 5 bases, and 12 bases stayed unmatched. There are 15 residues in the CDR3. CDR1 is SGHDT, CDR2 YYEEEE, per germline. CDR3 protein: CASSKRRTGADEQYF. CDR3 DNA sequence: TGTGCCAGCAGCAAACGTAGGACAGGTGCTGACGAGCAGTACTTC. Supplemented by reference TRBV5-6 and TRBJ2-7, the full variable domain reads DAGVTQSPTHLIKTRGQQVTLRCSPKSGHDTVSWYQQALGQGPQFIFQYYEEEERQRGNFPDRFSGHQFPNYSSELNVNALLLGDSALYLCASSKRRTGADEQYFGPGTRLTVT.

The chain carries TRBV5-1 and TRBJ1-1, with TRBD1 as a possible D gene (5 bases). Germline V CDR1 and CDR2: SGHRS, YFSETQ. The CDR3 is made up of 14 amino acids. V gave up 4 bases and J gave up 4 bases, with 14 bases separating them. The CDR3 bases are TGCGCCAGCAGCCCTGGGGGGTACGGCACTGAAGCTTTCTTT. It codes for CASSPGGYGTEAFF.